This T cell receptor beta chain was documented in a study of blood T cells in healthy people across ages. Study observations and caveats: CMV status of donors was not determined, possibly confounding expanded clonotype changes.

Next came a second PCR, run for about 6 to 12 cycles, which used a sample-barcoded 5' primer along with a J-beta primer mix. TCRdb passed the 5' RACE reads through MiXCR, listing each CDR3 protein once. Of under 700,000 distinct CDR3 sequences listed, around 24% are singletons. Total RNA amounts of at least 5.5 micrograms were extracted per sample. Germline-derived CDR1 and CDR2 are MNHEY and SVGEGT. This CDR3 region has 17 residues. V lost 0 bases to trimming and J lost 3 bases; unmatched junction nucleotides: 7. Points on this clonotype: Antigen unknown.

The same sample was also studied in work on T cells of mothers and their children. This second study says: Addition of sample barcodes and 2-4 random nucleotides occurred through the M1S primer of the second PCR.

Sequencing was done on a sample of blood. This rearrangement joins TRBV6-2 or TRBV6-3 to TRBJ2-2; 7 bases agree with TRBD2. The receptor was derived from a boy aged 5-17 years in good health. The CDR3 nucleotides are TGTGCCAGCAGTTACTCGCCCAGCGGGGACTACACCGGGGAGCTGTTTTTT. Translating gives CASSYSPSGDYTGELFF.